This T cell receptor beta chain came from a study of T cell clonality in common variable immunodeficiency. Concerning this clone itself: Antigen unknown. From the germline J gene comes the end of the CDR3, since the read stops 3 residues before it.

Equal genomic DNA amounts from CVID and control samples were sequenced. The protocol was immunoSEQ multiplex PCR, while the TCRdb copy is restricted to in-frame clones and leaves out a portion. The repertoire consists of around 29,000 clones, none detected only once. Whole-study results and caveats: TCRbeta clonality was increased in CVID versus healthy controls.

V lost 8 bases and J 7 bases, leaving 11 bases between the germline ends. The CDR3 loop spans 11 amino acids. Germline CDR1 SNHLY, CDR2 FYNNEI. The clonotype originates from a person aged 18 to 75 in good health. V gene TRBV2 combines with J gene TRBJ1-2, with D tentatively TRBD1 (5 bases). The sample taken for sequencing was peripheral blood mononuclear cells. Incomplete CDR3 DNA: TGTGCCAGCTCTTGGGGGGGTGGC. It translates to CASSWGGG. The entire CDR3 protein is CASSWGGGYTF. Using reference TRBV2 and TRBJ1-2 for the parts outside the CDR3, the full variable domain is EPEVTQTPSHQVTQMGQEVILRCVPISNHLYFYWYRQILGQKVEFLVSFYNNEISEKSEIFDDQFSVERPDGSNFTLKIRSTKLEDSAMYFCASSWGGGYTFGSGTRLTVV.